Each of the 30 T cell receptor beta chains below was sequenced from the same sample in a study of cytomegalovirus exposure and HLA in healthy donors. Produced via immunoSEQ multiplex PCR; TCRdb's table is partial and in-frame only. The sample lists approximately 65,000 clones, roughly nine tenths occurring once. Sequenced material: PBMCs. These receptors came from a man aged 18 to 29 in good health and CMV-seronegative.

The J gene is TRBJ2-6, the V gene TRBV27, with 8 nucleotides matching TRBD1. Germline loops: CDR1 MNHEY, CDR2 SMNVEV (reference sequence). The J segment lost 3 bases and the V segment lost 3 bases, leaving 4 bases of the junction unmatched. This CDR3 has 16 residues. CDR3 DNA: TGTGCCAGCAGTTTTCAGGGGGCAGGTGGGGCCAACGTCCTGACTTTC. Translating gives CASSFQGAGGANVLTF.

The V call is TRBV27, the J call TRBJ1-4, with a tentative D call TRBD1 (6 bases). The CDR3 has 12 amino acids. CDR1 and CDR2 (germline): MNHEY, SMNVEV (reference sequence). Trimming pared 10 bases from V and 7 bases from J, leaving 13 bases between. The CDR3 nucleotides read TGTGCCACGGGCAGGGGTGGTGAAAAACTGTTTTTT. This encodes CATGRGGEKLFF.

The chain couples TRBV30 to TRBJ2-7; 12 nucleotides align to TRBD2. This CDR3 contains 12 residues. V shed 5 bases and J 6 bases; nucleotides not matched to a gene: 2. Germline V gives CDR1 GTSNPN, CDR2 SVGIG (reference sequence). CDR3 protein: CAWSTSGSEQYF. CDR3 in DNA: TGTGCCTGGTCGACTAGCGGGAGCGAGCAGTACTTC.

The rearrangement links TRBV27 to TRBJ2-7, with TRBD1 matching over 10 bases. After removal of 6 bases from V and 4 bases from J, the junction contained 9 bases not matched to a gene. The CDR3 runs 15 residues. Per germline, CDR1 MNHEY and CDR2 SMNVEV (reference sequence). The CDR3 is CASSPLRDRGYEQYF. The DNA of the CDR3 is TGTGCCAGCAGCCCACTCCGGGACAGGGGATACGAGCAGTACTTC.

The genes are TRBV4-1 and TRBJ2-7, with D maybe TRBD2 (5 bases). The V gene lost 0 bases and the J gene lost 3 bases, with 15 bases spanning the gap. CDR3 length: 16 residues. The germline gives CDR1 MGHRA, CDR2 YSYEKL. The CDR3 spells CASSQELTRRFYEQYF. The CDR3 nucleotides read TGCGCCAGCAGCCAAGAACTCACTAGGAGATTCTACGAGCAGTACTTC.

This clone appeared a few times. Here the CDR3 reads CASSRKDGGSYEQYF. In DNA form, the CDR3 reads TGTGCCAGCAGTAGAAAGGACGGAGGGTCTTACGAGCAGTACTTC. This sequence joins TRBV28 and TRBJ2-7; D might be TRBD2 (6 bases). CDR1 is MDHEN, CDR2 SYDVKM, per germline. Trimming left V 5 bases short and J 4 bases short, with 18 bases between. This CDR3 spans 15 amino acids.

Only a few counts were recorded for this clone. CDR3 protein: CASSLAAGEQFF. The CDR3 nucleotides are TGTGCCAGCAGCTTAGCGGCAGGGGAGCAGTTCTTC. The chain links TRBV11-3 to TRBJ2-1, with D tentatively TRBD1 (5 bases). V was clipped by 1 base and J by 10 bases, with 8 bases between them. CDR1 and CDR2 (germline): SGHNT, YENEEA. The CDR3 extends over 12 amino acids.

The chain has TRBV4-2 and TRBJ2-2, with D possibly matching TRBD2 (5 bases). Germline V lookup: CDR1 LGHNA, CDR2 YNFKEQ. CDR3 size: 16 residues. Trimming left V 4 bases short and J 3 bases short, with 15 bases between. This chain's CDR3 is CASSLREGDYTGELFF. CDR3 nucleotides: TGTGCCAGCAGCCTTCGAGAGGGAGACTACACCGGGGAGCTGTTTTTT.

This sequence joins TRBV6-6 and TRBJ2-4; tentative D call: TRBD2 (5 bases). The CDR3 has 15 residues. V dropped 4 bases and J dropped 2 bases, with 12 bases sitting between them. Germline CDR1 reads MNHNY; CDR2 reads SVGAGI (reference sequence). The CDR3 here is CASSLVTGTKNIQYF. In DNA form, the CDR3 reads TGTGCCAGCAGTTTAGTGACGGGAACCAAAAACATTCAGTACTTC.

The chain is built from TRBV28 and TRBJ2-7; the match to TRBD2 covers 7 bases. The CDR3 loop spans 15 amino acids. In germline, CDR1 is MDHEN, CDR2 SYDVKM. V lost 6 bases, J lost 4 bases, and 12 bases stayed unmatched. The CDR3 DNA sequence: TGTGCCAGCAGGCTAGGTGGGAGGGCCTTTTACGAGCAGTACTTC. Translating it yields CASRLGGRAFYEQYF.

This chain connects TRBV20-1 to TRBJ1-2; D unclear. V was clipped by 7 bases and J by 5 bases, with 11 bases between them. Per the germline V gene, CDR1 is DFQATT and CDR2 is SNEGSKA (reference sequence). CDR3 size: 11 residues. CDR3 DNA sequence: TGCAGTGGGAGAGGCCATTATGGCTACACCTTC. Amino acids: CSGRGHYGYTF.

This chain uses TRBV7-8 with TRBJ2-7; D gene unclear. V lost 11 bases to trimming and J lost 0 bases, with 8 bases between them. Germline CDR1 SGHVS, CDR2 FQNEAQ. The CDR3 spans 11 residues. The DNA for the CDR3 is TGTGCCGTCTTCTACTCCTACGAGCAGTACTTC. Its protein is CAVFYSYEQYF.

The rearrangement links TRBV19 to TRBJ2-5; TRBD2 agrees at 7 bases. V shed 4 bases and J 6 bases; nucleotides not matched to a gene: 11. This CDR3 contains 15 residues. Germline CDR1 is LNHDA and CDR2 is SQIVND (reference sequence). CDR3 nucleotides: TGTGCCAGTAGTAGGTGGGAGGGGATGTCGAAGACCCAGTACTTC. Its translation is CASSRWEGMSKTQYF.

V is TRBV5-1 and J is TRBJ2-7; D is undetermined. Germline V gene lookup returns CDR1 SGHRS and CDR2 YFSETQ. The V gene lost 0 bases and the J gene lost 6 bases, with 13 bases spanning the gap. This CDR3 comprises 14 residues. CDR3 DNA: TGCGCCAGCAGCTTGGACCCCACCGGGTTCGAGCAGTACTTC. Its translation is CASSLDPTGFEQYF.

The rearrangement links TRBV7-2 to TRBJ1-2, with TRBD1 identical over 9 bases. The germline V gene encodes CDR1 SGHTA and CDR2 FQGNSA. J gave up 7 bases and V 5 bases, and 20 bases lay outside the gene matches. The CDR3 runs to 18 residues. This CDR3 is CASSQPRGTGSTLRGYTF. CDR3 sequence (DNA): TGTGCCAGCAGCCAACCCCGGGGGACAGGGTCTACTCTTCGTGGCTACACCTTC.

This clone occurred once. This chain links TRBV13 with TRBJ2-7; D is possibly TRBD1 (5 bases). The length of the CDR3 is 14 residues. The V end lost 6 bases, the J end lost 0 bases, and 12 bases lay between the germline ends. Germline assignment: CDR1 PRHDT and CDR2 FYEKMQ (reference sequence). The CDR3 bases are TGTGCCAGCAGATCGCAGGGCACCTCCTACGAGCAGTACTTC. Protein: CASRSQGTSYEQYF.

The chain carries TRBV7-2 and TRBJ1-5, with unresolved D. The V gene lost 2 bases and the J gene lost 5 bases, with 10 bases spanning the gap. The CDR3 sequence is 14 residues long. The V gene's germline CDR1 is SGHTA and CDR2 FQGNSA. The CDR3 DNA sequence: TGTGCCAGCAGCTTACTGGCGGAGTATCAGCCCCAGCATTTT. This sequence encodes CASSLLAEYQPQHF.

V and J are TRBV27 and TRBJ2-7, with D maybe TRBD2 (5 bases). Germline V gene data show CDR1 as MNHEY and CDR2 as SMNVEV (reference sequence). This CDR3 comprises 13 residues. The V gene lost 5 bases and the J gene lost 3 bases, with 11 bases spanning the gap. The CDR3 loop is CASSEVGGYEQYF. For the CDR3, the DNA is TGTGCCAGCAGTGAGGTCGGAGGCTACGAGCAGTACTTC.

The chain employs TRBV18 and TRBJ1-2; possible D gene TRBD1, 5 bases. With 2 bases removed from V and 6 bases from J, the gap between germline ends came to 13 bases. The CDR3 covers 14 residues. Germline CDR1 KGHSH, CDR2 LQKENI. The CDR3 sequence is CASSPFATEDGYTF. The CDR3 DNA reads as TGTGCCAGCTCACCATTTGCGACAGAAGATGGCTACACCTTC.

The chain is built from TRBV7-8 and TRBJ2-1; no clear D gene. The CDR3 loop spans 11 amino acids. V lost 3 bases and J lost 8, with 5 bases in between. Per germline, CDR1 SGHVS and CDR2 FQNEAQ. The CDR3 nucleotides are TGTGCCAGCAGCTTCCTATATGAGCAGTTCTTC. Translation gives CASSFLYEQFF.

This chain links TRBV5-6 with TRBJ1-2; the match to TRBD1 covers 7 bases. The germline V gene encodes CDR1 SGHDT and CDR2 YYEEEE. Trimming at V came to 4 bases and at J to 0 bases, leaving 3 bases not matched to a gene. The length of the CDR3 is 14 residues. Here the CDR3 reads CASSRQGANYGYTF. CDR3 in DNA: TGTGCCAGCAGCCGACAGGGCGCTAACTATGGCTACACCTTC. The whole variable domain, remainder taken from reference TRBV5-6 and TRBJ1-2, is DAGVTQSPTHLIKTRGQQVTLRCSPKSGHDTVSWYQQALGQGPQFIFQYYEEEERQRGNFPDRFSGHQFPNYSSELNVNALLLGDSALYLCASSRQGANYGYTFGSGTRLTVV.

The chain uses TRBV6-5 and TRBJ2-1, with TRBD2 as a possible D gene (5 bases). Germline V gene data show CDR1 as MNHEY and CDR2 as SVGAGI. The CDR3 covers 11 residues. Trimming pared 4 bases from V and 9 bases from J, leaving 7 bases between. The chain's CDR3 is CASSSAGEQFF. The CDR3 coding sequence is TGTGCCAGCAGTTCTGCGGGTGAGCAGTTCTTC.

This rearrangement joins TRBV7-3 to TRBJ2-7; 7 positions match TRBD1. Germline V CDR1 and CDR2: SGHTA, FQGTGA. The CDR3 runs to 12 residues. The trim removed 4 bases at V and 4 bases at J, leaving 1 base unmatched. CDR3 amino acids: CASSWDRYEQYF. The CDR3 nucleotides are TGTGCCAGCAGCTGGGACAGATACGAGCAGTACTTC.

This clone was observed a single time. The chain combines TRBV5-1 with TRBJ1-5; 10 positions match TRBD1. Germline lookup yields CDR1 SGHRS and CDR2 YFSETQ. The CDR3 consists of 15 residues. The trim removed 4 bases at V and 5 bases at J, leaving 6 bases unmatched. For the CDR3, the DNA is TGCGCCAGCAGCCTGGGACAGGGGATCGATCAGCCCCAGCATTTT. It yields the protein CASSLGQGIDQPQHF.

J is TRBJ1-5 and V is TRBV11-2; 10 nucleotides agree with TRBD1. V gave up 5 bases and J gave up 8 bases; unmatched junction bases: 6. CDR3 length: 14 amino acids. Germline V gene data show CDR1 as SGHAT and CDR2 as FQNNGV. The CDR3 region is CASSRDRGGEPQHF. CDR3 DNA sequence: TGTGCCAGCAGCCGGGACAGGGGAGGGGAGCCCCAGCATTTT.

V gene TRBV19 combines with J gene TRBJ1-1, with D hard to call. CDR3 length: 11 amino acids. Germline V gene lookup returns CDR1 LNHDA and CDR2 SQIVND (reference sequence). Trimming removed 10 bases at V and 10 bases at J, with 16 bases between. CDR3 region: CATAVRDGAFF. In DNA form, the CDR3 reads TGTGCCACCGCCGTCCGGGATGGAGCTTTCTTT. The whole variable domain, filled in from reference TRBV19 and TRBJ1-1, reads DGGITQSPKYLFRKEGQNVTLSCEQNLNHDAMYWYRQDPGQGLRLIYYSQIVNDFQKGDIAEGYSVSREKKESFPLTVTSAQKNPTAFYLCATAVRDGAFFGQGTRLTVV.

The chain carries TRBV28 and TRBJ1-2; D is unresolved. Per the germline V gene, CDR1 is MDHEN and CDR2 is SYDVKM. Trimming took 6 bases from V and 5 from J, leaving 10 bases between them. The CDR3 has 12 residues. CDR3 loop: CASSTSGYGYTF. CDR3 nucleotides: TGTGCCAGCAGCACCTCGGGATATGGCTACACCTTC.

This chain links TRBV7-9 with TRBJ1-5, with D possibly TRBD1 on 5 matching bases. Germline-derived CDR1 and CDR2 are SEHNR and FQNEAQ (reference sequence). CDR3 length equals 12 residues. The V gene lost 4 bases and the J gene lost 5 bases, with 6 bases spanning the gap. The CDR3 here is CASSWGDQPQHF. The CDR3 DNA is TGTGCCAGCAGCTGGGGGGATCAGCCCCAGCATTTT. Looking up the rest from reference TRBV7-9 and TRBJ1-5 gives the full variable domain: DTGVSQNPRHKITKRGQNVTFRCDPISEHNRLYWYRQTLGQGPEFLTYFQNEAQLEKSRLLSDRFSAERPKGSFSTLEIQRTEQGDSAMYLCASSWGDQPQHFGDGTRLSIL.

The CDR3, as DNA: TGCGCCAGCAGCCCGAGGCGCGGGACAGCGTACAATGAGCAGTTCTTC. This gives the protein CASSPRRGTAYNEQFF. The chain links TRBV4-3 to TRBJ2-1, with D possibly being TRBD1 (7 bases). V was trimmed by 4 bases and J by 4 bases, leaving 17 bases between them. The CDR3 length is 16 residues. CDR1 and CDR2 (germline): LGHNA, YSLEER.

The genes are TRBV28 and TRBJ2-3, with 7 bases fitting TRBD2. The CDR3 contains 15 residues. V lost 6 bases, J lost 1 base, and 7 bases stayed unmatched. Per germline, CDR1 MDHEN and CDR2 SYDVKM. The CDR3 spells CASSLRGGGTDTQYF. CDR3 nucleotides: TGTGCCAGCAGCTTGAGGGGAGGGGGCACAGATACGCAGTATTTT.